Following are 24 T cell receptor beta chains from one sample sequenced in a study of blood T cells in healthy people across ages. PCR was performed a second time for about 7 to 11 cycles using a sample-barcoded 5' primer and a J-beta primer mix. Using its own MiXCR run on the 5' RACE reads, TCRdb lists one record per CDR3 protein. This table holds about a million distinct CDR3 sequences, roughly 43% found once. The sequenced sample was blood. The receptors were gathered from a man aged 30-40 years in good health.

This clonotype was counted a few times. J is TRBJ1-2 and V is TRBV10-3, with D perhaps TRBD1 (6 bases). The CDR3 loop spans 12 amino acids. The germline CDR1 and CDR2 sequences are ENHRY and SYGVKD. V dropped 3 bases and J dropped 7 bases, with 9 bases sitting between them. DNA for the CDR3: TGTGCCATCAGTGAAAGGGGGTTTGGCTACACCTTC. Translation gives CAISERGFGYTF.

This clonotype came up a few times. V and J are TRBV6-5 and TRBJ2-7; 8 bases map to TRBD2. Germline V gene lookup returns CDR1 MNHEY and CDR2 SVGAGI. With V trimmed by 0 bases and J by 0 bases, 10 bases remained unmatched. The CDR3 sequence is 18 residues long. In DNA, the CDR3 is TGTGCCAGCAGTTACTCGAATCGGGGGGGCCCGAGCTCCTACGAGCAGTACTTC. This translates into CASSYSNRGGPSSYEQYF.

This clonotype was picked up a small number of times. V gene TRBV5-1 combines with J gene TRBJ2-7; no definite D call. The V end lost 7 bases, the J end lost 2 bases, and 19 bases lay between the germline ends. CDR1 is SGHRS and CDR2 is YFSETQ in the germline V gene. This CDR3 is 15 amino acids long. The CDR3 reads CASARDSGGTYEQYF. Here the CDR3 DNA reads TGCGCCAGCGCCCGTGATTCGGGCGGTACCTACGAGCAGTACTTC.

This clonotype was seen just once. The junction departs from germline at one end; a sequencing error may be responsible. The rearrangement links TRBV2 to TRBJ2-3; 9 positions agree with TRBD2. The V gene's germline CDR1 is SNHLY and CDR2 FYNNEI. The CDR3 totals 17 residues. This CDR3 is CTSSPPNLAGAPDTQYF. In DNA, the CDR3 is TGTACCAGCAGTCCACCTAACTTAGCGGGGGCACCAGATACGCAGTATTTT.

On this clonotype itself: Just one base apart from a much larger clone, this may be a read error. This chain connects TRBV20-1 to TRBJ2-1; 8 bases fit TRBD2. The CDR3 contains 14 residues. The trim removed 5 bases at V and 6 bases at J, leaving 9 bases unmatched. In germline, CDR1 is DFQATT, CDR2 SNEGSKA (reference sequence). Here the CDR3 DNA reads TGCAGTGCTGGAGTTGGCGGGGGGTCCAATGAGCAGTTCTTC. Protein product: CSAGVGGGSNEQFF.

The sample holds a few counts of this clonotype. The chain employs TRBV24-1 and TRBJ2-3; D unresolved. The CDR3 consists of 14 residues. Germline CDR1 is KGHDR and CDR2 is SFDVKD. Trimming shortened V by 4 bases and J by 2 bases, and 9 bases separated the two germline ends. In DNA form, the CDR3 reads TGTGCCACCAGTGACTACGACCTCACAGATACGCAGTATTTT. Residues: CATSDYDLTDTQYF.

This clonotype appeared once. V usage is TRBV12-3 or TRBV12-4 and J usage is TRBJ2-1; TRBD2 agrees at 9 bases. V shed 3 bases and J 5 bases; nucleotides not matched to a gene: 5. The CDR3 extends over 15 amino acids. As DNA, the CDR3 is TGTGCCAGCAGTTTTTTTTTAGCGGGGGACAATGAGCAGTTCTTC. This sequence encodes CASSFFLAGDNEQFF.

V is TRBV7-9 and J is TRBJ2-1; no clear D gene. The CDR3 sequence is 13 residues long. Germline V gives CDR1 SEHNR, CDR2 FQNEAQ (reference sequence). V dropped 5 bases and J dropped 4 bases, with 9 bases sitting between them. DNA for the CDR3: TGTGCCAGCAGCCTCACAGAGTACAATGAGCAGTTCTTC. As protein: CASSLTEYNEQFF.

This clonotype was counted a few times. The chain couples TRBV4-3 to TRBJ1-4; TRBD1 matches at 9 bases. V lost 3 bases to trimming and J lost 7 bases; unmatched junction nucleotides: 9. Germline CDR1 and CDR2: LGHNA and YSLEER. The CDR3 runs 16 residues. Written as DNA, the CDR3 is TGCGCCAGCAGCCAGGACCGGACAGGGGCCGGTGAAAAACTGTTTTTT. Residues: CASSQDRTGAGEKLFF.

This clonotype was seen a handful of times. At one end the junction does not follow the germline gene, possibly because of a read error. The rearrangement uses TRBV6-2 or TRBV6-3 and TRBJ2-1; either TRBD1 or TRBD2 may supply D (6 bases each). The V gene's germline CDR1 is MNHEY and CDR2 SVGEGT. The CDR3 is 16 amino acids. This CDR3 reads CASSRPGFWGDNQQFF. In DNA form, the CDR3 reads TGTGCCAGCAGCCGACCAGGGTTCTGGGGGGACAATCAGCAGTTCTTC.

This clonotype was detected only once. This chain joins TRBV3-1 and TRBJ1-2; D remains ambiguous. Germline V lookup: CDR1 LGHDT, CDR2 YNNKEL (reference sequence). This CDR3 is 14 amino acids long. Trimming took off 1 base at V and 6 bases at J, with 12 bases between the two ends. The CDR3, as DNA: TGTGCCAGCAGCCAAGGAAGACCATTGAATGGCTACACCTTC. This codes for CASSQGRPLNGYTF.

The rearrangement links TRBV6-4 to TRBJ2-3; TRBD1 agrees at 7 bases. The CDR3 is 17 residues long. V lost 2 bases and J lost 2; bases outside the gene matches: 10. The germline CDR1 and CDR2 sequences are MRHNA and SNTAGT. The CDR3 here is CASSDRMRGRDTDTQYF. DNA for the CDR3: TGTGCCAGCAGTGACCGTATGAGGGGGCGTGACACAGATACGCAGTATTTT.

This clonotype was detected only a few times. The chain employs TRBV20-1 and TRBJ2-6; maybe TRBD1 (6 bases). V lost 2 bases and J lost 0, with 11 bases in between. Germline CDR1 and CDR2: DFQATT and SNEGSKA (reference sequence). This CDR3 is 16 amino acids long. CDR3 sequence reads: CSARRDMASGANVLTF. Written as DNA, the CDR3 is TGCAGTGCTAGACGGGACATGGCCTCTGGGGCCAACGTCCTGACTTTC.

This chain's CDR3 is CASSPGGCGYTF. The CDR3 DNA is TGTGCCAGCAGCCCAGGGGGCTGTGGCTACACCTTC. This chain links TRBV7-2 with TRBJ1-2, with 8 bases aligning to TRBD1. Germline CDR1 SGHTA, CDR2 FQGNSA. The CDR3 is 12 residues long. J was trimmed by 7 bases and V by 5 bases; bases with no gene match: 3.

The chain couples TRBV4-1 to TRBJ2-5; 7 nucleotides match TRBD1. CDR1 is MGHRA and CDR2 is YSYEKL in the germline V gene. This CDR3 spans 17 amino acids. J gave up 11 bases and V 1 base, and 19 bases lay outside the gene matches. CDR3 protein: CASSQVYPGQSYNEQYF. CDR3 nucleotides: TGCGCCAGCAGCCAAGTGTACCCGGGACAGTCCTACAATGAGCAGTACTTC.

This chain joins TRBV7-2 and TRBJ2-4; tentative D call: TRBD2 (5 bases). The J call is in doubt because the DNA end fits TRBJ2-7 better. The CDR3 spans 15 residues. In germline, CDR1 is SGHTA, CDR2 FQGNSA. The DNA for the CDR3 is TGTGCCAGCAGCTTAATTCCTAGCCGCTACTACGAGCAGTACTTC. It specifies CASSLIPSRYYEQYF.

The rearrangement joins TRBV21-1 to TRBJ2-3; TRBD1, as called in the table, went unchecked against the DNA. TRBV21-1 is flagged as a pseudogene. This CDR3 comprises 16 residues. Here the CDR3 DNA reads TGTGCCAGCAGCCCCAGGGGGGAAGTAAGCACAGATACGCAGTATTTT. Translation gives CASSPRGEVSTDTQYF.

This chain connects TRBV7-2 to TRBJ1-1, with D possibly TRBD1 on 6 matching bases. The CDR3 is made up of 15 amino acids. Germline lookup yields CDR1 SGHTA and CDR2 FQGNSA. Trimming took 2 bases from V and 0 from J, leaving 10 bases between them. CDR3 sequence (DNA): TGTGCCAGCAGCTTATTCGGGACACTGAACACTGAAGCTTTCTTT. The encoded protein is CASSLFGTLNTEAFF.

The J gene is TRBJ2-3, the V gene TRBV7-2; 13 bases line up with TRBD2. V was pared by 5 bases and J by 6 bases, with 14 bases of the junction left unmatched. CDR1 and CDR2 (germline): SGHTA, FQGNSA. CDR3 size: 18 residues. This CDR3 reads CASSARITSGGANDTQYF. The CDR3 DNA follows: TGTGCCAGCAGCGCCCGAATTACTAGCGGGGGGGCAAACGATACGCAGTATTTT. Full variable domain (outside the CDR3, taken from reference TRBV7-2 and TRBJ2-3): GAGVSQSPSNKVTEKGKDVELRCDPISGHTALYWYRQSLGQGLEFLIYFQGNSAPDKSGLPSDRFSAERTGGSVSTLTIQRTQQEDSAVYLCASSARITSGGANDTQYFGPGTRLTVL.

The table lists this clonotype with many counts. This rearrangement joins TRBV20-1 to TRBJ1-1, with D hard to call. CDR3 length equals 14 residues. The V end lost 6 bases, the J end lost 1 base, and 15 bases lay between the germline ends. Germline values: CDR1 DFQATT, CDR2 SNEGSKA (reference sequence). The CDR3 DNA is TGCAGTGCCCGCGGAGATGAGGGGAACACTGAAGCTTTCTTT. Translation gives CSARGDEGNTEAFF.

This clonotype has just one count. The J gene is TRBJ1-1, the V gene TRBV6-2 or TRBV6-3; weak D call: TRBD1 (5 bases). Looked up from germline, CDR1 is MNHEY and CDR2 is SVGEGT. The CDR3 contains 12 residues. V was clipped by 11 bases and J by 4 bases, with 14 bases between them. The CDR3 protein is CAVKTGGTEAFF. The CDR3 coding sequence is TGTGCCGTGAAGACGGGGGGCACTGAAGCTTTCTTT.

This clonotype was recorded only once. The gene calls are TRBV3-1 and TRBJ1-2; possible D gene TRBD1, 6 bases. The V end lost 3 bases, the J end lost 8 bases, and 16 bases lay between the germline ends. CDR1 is LGHDT and CDR2 is YNNKEL in the germline V gene (reference sequence). The CDR3 runs to 14 residues. CDR3 sequence reads: CASSHGQRTGGYTF. The CDR3 region has the DNA TGTGCCAGCAGCCACGGACAGCGGACCGGGGGCTACACCTTC.

Remarks on this clonotype: This may come from a read error, since a much larger clone is one base off. The chain carries TRBV4-3 and TRBJ2-7; 7 nucleotides align to TRBD1. The CDR3 consists of 15 residues. Germline V CDR1 and CDR2: LGHNA, YSLEER. V was pared by 0 bases and J by 3 bases, with 5 bases of the junction left unmatched. The CDR3 DNA reads TGCGCCAGCAGCCAAGATACCGGGACAGACTACGAGCAGTACTTC. Translation gives CASSQDTGTDYEQYF.

The gene calls are TRBV12-3 or TRBV12-4 and TRBJ1-2, with a possible D match to TRBD1 (5 bases). Between the trimmed V and J ends, which lost 5 bases and 8 bases, there was a span of 18 bases. The CDR3 length is 14 residues. The CDR3 loop reads CASSPRLQGIGYTF. CDR3 DNA: TGTGCCAGCAGTCCCCGGCTTCAGGGCATCGGCTACACCTTC.